Listed below are T cell receptor beta chains from one sample, sequenced in a study of cytomegalovirus exposure and HLA in healthy donors. Data came from immunoSEQ multiplex PCR; TCRdb stores just in-frame clones and leaves some out. The sample carries some 150,000 clones, less than 80% recorded once. The sequenced sample consisted of PBMCs. The origin of the receptors is a man between 25 and 39 years old in good health and CMV-seronegative. CDR3s include the opening cysteine and the closing phenylalanine or tryptophan. Fields, in order: V gene, clone size, D gene, J gene, CDR3 protein, CDR3 DNA. The D gene is left open where the match is weak. Clone size is given for some rows only: seen once, a few or many times, or a class if the clone is expanded.

TRBV10-3	NA	TRBD1	TRBJ1-2	CAAFSGTGGYGYTF	TGTGCCGCGTTTTCCGGGACAGGGGGTTATGGCTACACCTTC
TRBV13	NA	NA	TRBJ2-7	CASSRQSYEQYF	TGTGCCAGCAGCAGACAGAGCTACGAGCAGTACTTC
TRBV5-4	NA	TRBD1	TRBJ1-3	CASSLGYGQARGNTIYF	TGTGCCAGCAGCTTGGGGTACGGACAGGCGCGTGGAAACACCATATATTTT
TRBV5-1	NA	TRBD1	TRBJ2-7	CASSFGQASSYEQYF	TGCGCCAGCAGCTTCGGACAGGCCAGCTCCTACGAGCAGTACTTC
TRBV30	NA	NA	TRBJ1-4	CAWSVPRQGREKLFF	TGTGCCTGGAGTGTTCCTCGGCAGGGGCGAGAAAAACTGTTTTTT
TRBV5-1	NA	TRBD1	TRBJ2-5	CASSPHRGQETQYF	TGCGCCAGCAGCCCTCACAGGGGGCAAGAGACCCAGTACTTC
TRBV6-5	NA	NA	TRBJ2-7	CASSKVAGDYEQYF	TGTGCCAGCAGTAAGGTTGCAGGGGATTACGAGCAGTACTTC
TRBV28	NA	NA	TRBJ1-2	CASSPFNYGYTF	TGTGCCAGCAGTCCTTTTAACTATGGCTACACCTTC
TRBV29-1	NA	NA	TRBJ2-1	CSVEVVVSYNEQFF	TGCAGCGTTGAAGTAGTTGTCTCCTACAATGAGCAGTTCTTC
TRBV5-4	NA	NA	TRBJ1-1	CASSLTGNTEAFF	TGTGCCAGCAGCTTGACAGGGAACACTGAAGCTTTCTTT
TRBV5-6	NA	NA	TRBJ1-1	CASSLGVMNTEAFF	TGTGCCAGCAGCTTGGGAGTCATGAACACTGAAGCTTTCTTT
TRBV27	NA	NA	TRBJ1-6	CASSSTGISSYNSPLHF	TGTGCCAGCAGTTCAACAGGGATCTCCTCCTATAATTCACCCCTCCACTTT
TRBV28	NA	NA	TRBJ2-1	CASSLLAGFYNEQFF	TGTGCCAGCAGTTTATTGGCGGGGTTCTACAATGAGCAGTTCTTC
TRBV18	NA	NA	TRBJ2-1	CASSPPTRYNEQFF	TGTGCCAGCTCACCACCGACGCGGTACAATGAGCAGTTCTTC
TRBV14	NA	TRBD1	TRBJ2-7	CASSRPGTAYEQYF	TGTGCCAGCAGCCGCCCCGGGACAGCCTACGAGCAGTACTTC
TRBV7-9	few	TRBD2	TRBJ2-3	CASSGGGADTQYF	TGTGCCAGCAGCGGCGGGGGGGCAGATACGCAGTATTTT
TRBV11-2	NA	TRBD2	TRBJ2-3	CASSPVRGGPRTDTQYF	TGTGCCAGCAGCCCAGTTCGGGGGGGGCCTCGCACAGATACGCAGTATTTT
TRBV15	NA	NA	TRBJ2-1	CATSRDGGNYNEQFF	TGTGCCACCAGCAGAGATGGAGGAAACTACAATGAGCAGTTCTTC
TRBV2	NA	NA	TRBJ1-6	CASGLPTGNSPLHF	TGTGCCAGCGGATTACCTACAGGGAATTCACCCCTCCACTTT
TRBV29-1	NA	NA	TRBJ2-7	CSVSRRGYEQYF	TGCAGCGTTTCCCGCAGGGGCTACGAGCAGTACTTC
TRBV6-1	NA	NA	TRBJ1-6	CASSEGPSNSPLHF	TGTGCCAGCAGTGAGGGGCCGTCCAATTCACCCCTCCACTTT
TRBV10-3	NA	TRBD1	TRBJ1-5	CAISDRGPSNQPQHF	TGTGCCATCAGTGATAGGGGGCCGAGCAATCAGCCCCAGCATTTT
TRBV25-1	NA	TRBD2	TRBJ2-5	CASSASGRGAGETQYF	TGTGCCAGCAGTGCCTCTGGGCGGGGGGCGGGAGAGACCCAGTACTTC
TRBV5-1	NA	NA	TRBJ1-4	CASSLAGATNEKLFF	TGCGCCAGCAGCCTCGCGGGGGCAACTAATGAAAAACTGTTTTTT
TRBV7-8	once	TRBD1	TRBJ2-7	CASSLEGANYEQYF	TGTGCCAGCAGCCTCGAGGGGGCGAACTACGAGCAGTACTTC
TRBV6-1	NA	TRBD2	TRBJ2-1	CASFITSGGYNEQFF	TGTGCCAGCTTCATTACTAGCGGGGGGTACAATGAGCAGTTCTTC
TRBV7-2	NA	TRBD2	TRBJ2-7	CASSLAGGVYEQYF	TGTGCCAGCAGCTTAGCGGGGGGGGTCTACGAGCAGTACTTC